These T cell receptor beta chains were read from a single sample in a study of shared clonotypes between healthy human individuals. The assay was immunoSEQ multiplex PCR, and TCRdb's table has in-frame clones only and misses some. This table has 2 million to 2.5 million clones, roughly 94% appearing once. Sequencing input: naive CD4+ T cells sorted from blood. The receptors come from a man aged 18 to 35 in good health. Both conserved end residues are part of each CDR3. Each record gives: J gene, clone size, V gene, D gene, CDR3 protein. A D gene is named only where the DNA matches it firmly. A clone size is listed for some rows: how often the clone was seen (once, few, many), or a class if it is expanded.

j_call: TRBJ1-1; clone_size: NA; v_call: TRBV30; d_call: TRBD1; cdr3_aa: CAWSKVRTGEAFF
j_call: TRBJ2-5; clone_size: NA; v_call: TRBV18; d_call: NA; cdr3_aa: CASSYLLSRDTQETQYF
j_call: TRBJ1-4; clone_size: NA; v_call: TRBV5-1; d_call: NA; cdr3_aa: CASSLSQGFEKLFF
j_call: TRBJ1-2; clone_size: NA; v_call: TRBV9; d_call: TRBD1; cdr3_aa: CASSLGQGNYGYTF
j_call: TRBJ2-3; clone_size: NA; v_call: TRBV11-3; d_call: TRBD2; cdr3_aa: CASSRRGGSTDTQYF
j_call: TRBJ2-7; clone_size: NA; v_call: TRBV5-6; d_call: NA; cdr3_aa: CASSYGNQGHAQYF
j_call: TRBJ1-3; clone_size: NA; v_call: TRBV6-1; d_call: NA; cdr3_aa: CASSGRESGNTIYF
j_call: TRBJ1-3; clone_size: NA; v_call: TRBV30; d_call: NA; cdr3_aa: CAWSAGRGSGNTIYF
j_call: TRBJ2-1; clone_size: NA; v_call: TRBV18; d_call: TRBD2; cdr3_aa: CASSPPVGGGAGEQFF
j_call: TRBJ2-7; clone_size: NA; v_call: TRBV10-1; d_call: TRBD2; cdr3_aa: CASSEGRGGSYEQYF
j_call: TRBJ2-7; clone_size: NA; v_call: TRBV28; d_call: NA; cdr3_aa: CASSLRSSYEQYF
j_call: TRBJ1-3; clone_size: once; v_call: TRBV2; d_call: NA; cdr3_aa: CASAPESGSGNTIYF
j_call: TRBJ2-3; clone_size: NA; v_call: TRBV5-4; d_call: TRBD2; cdr3_aa: CASRRGTSGPGGDTQYF
j_call: TRBJ2-7; clone_size: once; v_call: TRBV5-4; d_call: NA; cdr3_aa: CASSLAGSSYEQYF
j_call: TRBJ1-2; clone_size: NA; v_call: TRBV6-5; d_call: TRBD1; cdr3_aa: CASSLTGTGNYGYTF
j_call: TRBJ1-1; clone_size: NA; v_call: TRBV30; d_call: TRBD1; cdr3_aa: CAWDRDYTEAFF
j_call: TRBJ1-3; clone_size: NA; v_call: TRBV6-6; d_call: NA; cdr3_aa: CASLNREGFMNTIYF
j_call: TRBJ2-7; clone_size: NA; v_call: TRBV12-2; d_call: NA; cdr3_aa: CASRSFSGSSYEQYF
j_call: TRBJ2-3; clone_size: NA; v_call: TRBV9; d_call: NA; cdr3_aa: CASSYPGDTQYF
j_call: TRBJ2-5; clone_size: NA; v_call: TRBV18; d_call: NA; cdr3_aa: CASSPAHAVETQYF
j_call: TRBJ1-1; clone_size: NA; v_call: TRBV5-1; d_call: NA; cdr3_aa: CASSRDRTSGQAFF
j_call: TRBJ1-2; clone_size: NA; v_call: TRBV6-6; d_call: NA; cdr3_aa: CASRSSLAGYTF
j_call: TRBJ2-3; clone_size: NA; v_call: TRBV4-1; d_call: NA; cdr3_aa: CASSPSGRKGTDTQYF
j_call: TRBJ1-3; clone_size: NA; v_call: TRBV7-2; d_call: NA; cdr3_aa: CASSLEENSGNTIYF
j_call: TRBJ2-7; clone_size: NA; v_call: TRBV6-4; d_call: NA; cdr3_aa: CASSPDRYEQYF
j_call: TRBJ2-1; clone_size: NA; v_call: TRBV21-1; d_call: NA; cdr3_aa: CASSKAERGDNNEQFF
j_call: TRBJ1-1; clone_size: NA; v_call: TRBV18; d_call: TRBD1; cdr3_aa: CASSPGAGGNTEAFF
j_call: TRBJ1-1; clone_size: NA; v_call: TRBV5-3; d_call: NA; cdr3_aa: CARRSVRRPRDTEAFF
j_call: TRBJ1-4; clone_size: NA; v_call: TRBV30; d_call: NA; cdr3_aa: CAWSVEEKLFF
j_call: TRBJ1-3; clone_size: NA; v_call: TRBV6-5; d_call: NA; cdr3_aa: CASSSGINRGNTIYF
j_call: TRBJ1-4; clone_size: NA; v_call: TRBV6-5; d_call: TRBD1; cdr3_aa: CASSRGTGGDEKLFF
j_call: TRBJ1-3; clone_size: NA; v_call: TRBV7-9; d_call: NA; cdr3_aa: CASSLVAGSGNTIYF
j_call: TRBJ2-7; clone_size: NA; v_call: TRBV18; d_call: TRBD1; cdr3_aa: CASSPNRGHQISNQHEQYF
j_call: TRBJ1-4; clone_size: NA; v_call: TRBV30; d_call: TRBD1; cdr3_aa: CAWSGGQPAEKLFF
j_call: TRBJ2-7; clone_size: NA; v_call: TRBV15; d_call: NA; cdr3_aa: CATSRDGGGEQYF
j_call: TRBJ1-2; clone_size: NA; v_call: TRBV7-2; d_call: NA; cdr3_aa: CASSSYRELNYGYTF
j_call: TRBJ2-1; clone_size: NA; v_call: TRBV30; d_call: NA; cdr3_aa: CAWGSVDEQFF
j_call: TRBJ2-5; clone_size: NA; v_call: TRBV6-5; d_call: NA; cdr3_aa: CASSRDETQYF
j_call: TRBJ1-5; clone_size: NA; v_call: TRBV18; d_call: TRBD1; cdr3_aa: CASSPPPGTGWGQPQHF
j_call: TRBJ1-2; clone_size: NA; v_call: TRBV6-5; d_call: NA; cdr3_aa: CASSYGYGYTF
j_call: TRBJ1-6; clone_size: NA; v_call: TRBV2; d_call: TRBD1; cdr3_aa: CASSVESTGPRSPLHF
j_call: TRBJ2-7; clone_size: NA; v_call: TRBV19; d_call: NA; cdr3_aa: CASSPGTVSYEQYF
j_call: TRBJ2-3; clone_size: NA; v_call: TRBV18; d_call: TRBD1; cdr3_aa: CASSPRAGQGSDTQYF